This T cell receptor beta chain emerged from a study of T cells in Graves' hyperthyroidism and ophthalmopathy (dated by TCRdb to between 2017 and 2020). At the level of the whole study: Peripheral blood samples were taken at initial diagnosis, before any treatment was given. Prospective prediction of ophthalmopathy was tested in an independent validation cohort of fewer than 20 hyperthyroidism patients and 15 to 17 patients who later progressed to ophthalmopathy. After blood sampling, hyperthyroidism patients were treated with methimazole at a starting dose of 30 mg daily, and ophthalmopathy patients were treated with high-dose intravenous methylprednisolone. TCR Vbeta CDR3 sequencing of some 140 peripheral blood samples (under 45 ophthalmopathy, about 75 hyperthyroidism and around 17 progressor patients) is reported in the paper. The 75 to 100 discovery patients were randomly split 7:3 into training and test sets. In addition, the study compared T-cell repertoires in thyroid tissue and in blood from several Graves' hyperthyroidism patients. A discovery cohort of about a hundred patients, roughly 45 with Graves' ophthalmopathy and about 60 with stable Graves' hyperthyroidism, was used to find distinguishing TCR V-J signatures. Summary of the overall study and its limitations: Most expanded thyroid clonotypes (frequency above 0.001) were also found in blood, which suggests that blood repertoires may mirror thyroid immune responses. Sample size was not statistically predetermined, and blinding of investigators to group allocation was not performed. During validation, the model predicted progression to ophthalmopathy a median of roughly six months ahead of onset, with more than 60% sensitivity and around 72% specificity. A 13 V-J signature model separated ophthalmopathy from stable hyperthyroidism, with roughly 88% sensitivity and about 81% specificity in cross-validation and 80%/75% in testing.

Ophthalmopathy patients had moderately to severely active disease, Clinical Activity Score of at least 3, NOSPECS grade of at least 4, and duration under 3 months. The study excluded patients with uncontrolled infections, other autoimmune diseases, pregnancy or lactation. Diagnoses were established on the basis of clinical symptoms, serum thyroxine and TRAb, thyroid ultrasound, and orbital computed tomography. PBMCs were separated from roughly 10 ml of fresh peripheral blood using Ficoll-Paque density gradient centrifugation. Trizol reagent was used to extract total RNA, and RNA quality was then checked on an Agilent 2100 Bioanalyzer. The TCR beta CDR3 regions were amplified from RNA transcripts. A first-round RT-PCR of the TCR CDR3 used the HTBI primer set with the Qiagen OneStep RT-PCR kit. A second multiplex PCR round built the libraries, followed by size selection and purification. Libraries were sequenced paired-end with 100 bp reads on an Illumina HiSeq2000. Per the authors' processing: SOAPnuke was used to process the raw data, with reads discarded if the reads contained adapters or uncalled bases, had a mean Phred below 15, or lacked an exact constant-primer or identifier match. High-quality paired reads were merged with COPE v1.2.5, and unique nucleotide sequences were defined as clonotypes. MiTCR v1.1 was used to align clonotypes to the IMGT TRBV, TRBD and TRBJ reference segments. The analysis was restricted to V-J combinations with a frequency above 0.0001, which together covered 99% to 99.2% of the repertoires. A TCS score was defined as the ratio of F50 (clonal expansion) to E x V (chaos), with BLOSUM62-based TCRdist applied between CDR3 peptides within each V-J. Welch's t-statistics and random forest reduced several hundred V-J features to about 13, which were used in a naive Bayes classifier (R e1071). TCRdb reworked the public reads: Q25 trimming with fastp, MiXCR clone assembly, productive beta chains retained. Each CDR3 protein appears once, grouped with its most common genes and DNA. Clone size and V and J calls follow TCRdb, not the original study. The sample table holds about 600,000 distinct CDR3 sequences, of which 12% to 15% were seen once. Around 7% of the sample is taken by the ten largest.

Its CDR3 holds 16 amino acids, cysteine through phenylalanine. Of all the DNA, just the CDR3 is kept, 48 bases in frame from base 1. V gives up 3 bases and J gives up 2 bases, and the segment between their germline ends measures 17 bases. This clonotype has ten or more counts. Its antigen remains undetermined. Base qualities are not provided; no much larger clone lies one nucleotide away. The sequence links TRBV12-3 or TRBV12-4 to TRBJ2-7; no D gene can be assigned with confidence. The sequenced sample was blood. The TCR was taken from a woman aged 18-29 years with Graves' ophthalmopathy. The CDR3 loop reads CASSFGSGGPAYEQYF. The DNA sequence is TGTGCCAGCAGTTTTGGATCGGGTGGGCCTGCCTACGAGCAGTACTTC.